This T cell receptor (beta chain) was sequenced during a study of shared clonotypes between healthy human individuals. Study results and limitations: Roughly 5.3% of naive CD4 clonotypes were common to several donors. In contrast to clonotypes shared by all four donors, non-shared clonotypes had lower generation probabilities. Larger estimated richness was generally seen in naive subsets than in memory subsets.

The investigators split CD4+ cells into a CD45RA+ naive subset and a CD45RA-negative memory subset. Looked up from germline, CDR1 is SNHLY and CDR2 is FYNNEI. Deletions cut 6 bases from V and 2 bases from J, with 13 bases between. The CDR3 length is 14 residues. This clone turned up a few times. As yet, its antigen is unknown. Distinct nucleotide sequences in the sample also encode this CDR3. Repertoires were generated with immunoSEQ multiplex PCR, while TCRdb's copy carries only in-frame clones and drops some. Of about 1 million clones in the sample, about 76% were seen once. The sequenced sample consisted of memory CD4+ T cells sorted from blood. The sample's subset: CD45RA-negative fraction. This chain connects TRBV2 to TRBJ1-1, with D maybe TRBD1 (5 bases). The sequence derives from a man aged 18 to 29 in good health. This chain's CDR3 is CASSVLQVNTEAFF. Here the CDR3 DNA reads TGTGCCAGCAGCGTCTTACAGGTTAACACTGAAGCTTTCTTT.